This T cell receptor beta chain came from a study of T cells expressing NK-cell markers. On the study more broadly: According to the study, TCR beta repertoires originated from sorted CD3+CD56+NKG2C+, CD3+CD56+NKG2C- and CD3+CD56-NKG2C+ T cells. Points from the study as a whole: NKG2C+ dominant clonotypes from 6 or 7 donors made up roughly 1.0-7.5% of CD8+ T cells.

The germline gives CDR1 SGHTA, CDR2 FQGTGA. The CDR3 extends over 17 amino acids. For TCR beta, cDNA was produced by 5'RACE template switching with UMIs. Reanalyzing the 5' RACE reads, TCRdb keeps one entry per CDR3 protein, without DNA. The sample data list 160,000 or so distinct CDR3 sequences. Turning to this clonotype: The antigen is not known.

This chain uses TRBV7-3 with TRBJ2-1; the TCRdb call, TRBD2, lacks DNA for checking. The receptor's source is a woman between 18 and 70 years old in good health. The sample consisted of blood T cells: a sorted CD56 or NKG2C T cell subset, CD4+ or CD8+ T cells, or bulk PBMC T cells (not recorded which). The CDR3 spells CASSLTAGTSGDNEQFF.